Listed here are 3 T cell receptor beta chains from one sample, sequenced in a study of cytomegalovirus exposure and HLA in healthy donors. The PCR employed 60 Vbeta primers together with 13 Jbeta primers. Generated by immunoSEQ multiplex PCR, the TCRdb table keeps only in-frame clones and is missing some. The sample carries roughly 180,000 clones, under 90% recorded once. Sequenced material: PBMCs. Receptor source: a male donor in good health and CMV-seronegative.

The chain couples TRBV19 to TRBJ1-5; 7 nucleotides match TRBD1. The CDR3 is made up of 15 amino acids. V gave up 4 bases and J gave up 0 bases; unmatched junction bases: 3. CDR1 and CDR2 (germline): LNHDA, SQIVND (reference sequence). The CDR3 here is CASSKGQFSNQPQHF. The CDR3 nucleotides read TGTGCCAGTAGTAAGGGACAGTTTAGCAATCAGCCCCAGCATTTT.

This sequence joins TRBV6-6 and TRBJ1-6; TRBD1 agrees at 12 bases. The trim removed 5 bases at V and 10 bases at J, leaving 6 bases unmatched. This CDR3 contains 15 residues. Germline V gives CDR1 MNHNY, CDR2 SVGAGI (reference sequence). CDR3 amino acids: CASSNRDRGRSPLHF. CDR3 coding DNA: TGTGCCAGCAGTAACCGGGACAGGGGGCGATCACCCCTCCACTTT.

Turning to this clone: A read error may produce the germline difference seen at one junction end. This chain links TRBV7-9 with TRBJ2-2; D is unclear. CDR3 length equals 9 residues. Germline V gene data show CDR1 as SEHNR and CDR2 as FQNEAQ (reference sequence). CDR3 protein: CSSSGELFF. As DNA, the CDR3 is TGTTCCAGCTCAGGGGAGCTGTTTTTT.